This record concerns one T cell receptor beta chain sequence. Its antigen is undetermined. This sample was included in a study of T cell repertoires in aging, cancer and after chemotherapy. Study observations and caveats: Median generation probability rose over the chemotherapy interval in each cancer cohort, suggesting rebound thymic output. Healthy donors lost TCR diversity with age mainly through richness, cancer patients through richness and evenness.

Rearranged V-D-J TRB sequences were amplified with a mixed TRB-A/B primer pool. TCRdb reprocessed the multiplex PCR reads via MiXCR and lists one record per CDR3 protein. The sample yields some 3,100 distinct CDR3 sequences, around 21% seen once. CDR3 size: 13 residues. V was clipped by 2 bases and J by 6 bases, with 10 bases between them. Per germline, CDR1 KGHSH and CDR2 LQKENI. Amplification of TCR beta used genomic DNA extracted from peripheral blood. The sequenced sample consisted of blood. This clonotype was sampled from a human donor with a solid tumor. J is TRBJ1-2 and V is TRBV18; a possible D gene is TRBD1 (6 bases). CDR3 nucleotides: TGTGCCAGCTCACCAGGGCAGGGGAATGGCTACACCTTC. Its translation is CASSPGQGNGYTF.